This T cell receptor (beta chain) originates from a study of T cell responses to AZD1222 COVID-19 vaccine. Study results and limitations: Across the whole spike, CD4 TCRs peaked at regions 160-218 and 743-854. Clonal diversity may have been underestimated, and the donors were mostly white British, with more females than males. Repertoire samples came only from after the peak T cell response. Following two doses of AZD1222, Spike-specific TCR breadth and depth rose.

Clones were sequenced by immunoSEQ multiplex PCR, and TCRdb holds only the in-frame ones, with some missing. The sample lists about 110,000 clones; 85% to 90% were seen once. A word on this clone: Its antigen is not known.

The clonotype was recovered from an adult in good health. The source material was peripheral blood, sampled on day 0 of AZD1222 vaccination.

The DNA of the CDR3 is TGTGCCAGCAGCTCTGCAGGGGGCAATCAGCCCCAGCATTTT. It yields the protein CASSSAGGNQPQHF. The rearrangement links TRBV6-2 or TRBV6-3 to TRBJ1-5; a weak D match, TRBD1 (6 bases). Trimming took 6 bases from V and 2 from J, leaving 11 bases between them. Germline V gene sequence: CDR1 MNHEY, CDR2 SVGEGT. The CDR3 has 14 amino acids.